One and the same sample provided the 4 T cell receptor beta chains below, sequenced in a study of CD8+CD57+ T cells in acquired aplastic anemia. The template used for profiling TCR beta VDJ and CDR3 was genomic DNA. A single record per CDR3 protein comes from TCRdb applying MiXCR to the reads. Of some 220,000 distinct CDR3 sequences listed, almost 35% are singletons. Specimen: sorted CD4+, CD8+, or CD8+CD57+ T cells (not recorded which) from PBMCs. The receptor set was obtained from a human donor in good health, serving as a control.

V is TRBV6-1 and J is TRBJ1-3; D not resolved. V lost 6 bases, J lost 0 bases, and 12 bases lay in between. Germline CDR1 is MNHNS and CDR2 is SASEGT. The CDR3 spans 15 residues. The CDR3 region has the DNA TGTGCCAGCAGCGGACGGCGCCTCTCTGGAAACACCATATATTTT. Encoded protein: CASSGRRLSGNTIYF.

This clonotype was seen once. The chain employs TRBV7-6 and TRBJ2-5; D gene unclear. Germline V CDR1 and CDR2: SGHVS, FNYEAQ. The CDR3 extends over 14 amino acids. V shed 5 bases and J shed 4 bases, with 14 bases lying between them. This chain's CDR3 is CASSRRAVGETQYF. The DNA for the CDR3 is TGTGCCAGCAGCCGTAGGGCAGTTGGAGAGACCCAGTACTTC.

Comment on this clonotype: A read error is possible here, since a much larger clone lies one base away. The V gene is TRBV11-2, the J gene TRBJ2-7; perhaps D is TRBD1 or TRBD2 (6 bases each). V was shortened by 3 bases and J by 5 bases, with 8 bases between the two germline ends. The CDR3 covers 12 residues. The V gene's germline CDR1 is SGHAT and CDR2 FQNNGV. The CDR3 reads CASSFGGHEQYF. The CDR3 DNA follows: TGTGCCAGCAGCTTCGGGGGCCACGAGCAGTACTTC.

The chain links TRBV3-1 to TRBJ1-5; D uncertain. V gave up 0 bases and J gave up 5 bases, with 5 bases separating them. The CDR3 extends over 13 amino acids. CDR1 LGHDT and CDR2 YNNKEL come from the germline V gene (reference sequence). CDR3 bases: TGTGCCAGCAGCCAAGATAAGTATCAGCCCCAGCATTTT. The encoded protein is CASSQDKYQPQHF.